The entry that follows covers one TCR beta chain sequence. What it binds is unknown. TCRdb re-derived calls from the RT-PCR reads in MiXCR, one entry per CDR3 protein. The repertoire holds about 520,000 distinct CDR3 sequences, with roughly 27% as singletons. The source of the sample is a study of response to subunit inactivated influenza vaccine. Regarding the study as a whole: The authors offered the suggestion that each seasonal influenza vaccination recruits few new T cells.

Germline-derived CDR1 and CDR2 are SGHVS and FNYEAQ. This CDR3 is built from 15 residues. The junction had 9 bases not matched to a gene; V was cut back by 5 bases and J by 3 bases. The sample consisted of CD4+ T cells sorted from PBMCs, taken 4 to 6 days after vaccination. The TCR was taken from a middle-aged man who received an inactivated influenza vaccine. The rearrangement joins TRBV7-6 to TRBJ2-7; 8 bases line up with TRBD2. The DNA of the CDR3 is TGTGCCAGCAGCCCCATGTGGCTAGCGGGCTACGAGCAGTACTTC. This sequence encodes CASSPMWLAGYEQYF.